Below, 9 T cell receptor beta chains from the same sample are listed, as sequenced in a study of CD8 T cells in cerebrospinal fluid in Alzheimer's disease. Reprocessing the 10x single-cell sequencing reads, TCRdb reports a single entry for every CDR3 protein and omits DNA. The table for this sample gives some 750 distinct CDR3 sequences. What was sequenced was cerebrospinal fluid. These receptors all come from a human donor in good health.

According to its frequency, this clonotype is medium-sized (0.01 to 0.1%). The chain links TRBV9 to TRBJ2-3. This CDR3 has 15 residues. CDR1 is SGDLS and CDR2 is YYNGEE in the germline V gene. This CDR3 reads CASSVRGGGTDTQYF.

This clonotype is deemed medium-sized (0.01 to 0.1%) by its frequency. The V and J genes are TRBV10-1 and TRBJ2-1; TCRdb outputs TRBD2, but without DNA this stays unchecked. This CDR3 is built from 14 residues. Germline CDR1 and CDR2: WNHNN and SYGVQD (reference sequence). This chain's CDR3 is CAGGLIAGGHEQFF.

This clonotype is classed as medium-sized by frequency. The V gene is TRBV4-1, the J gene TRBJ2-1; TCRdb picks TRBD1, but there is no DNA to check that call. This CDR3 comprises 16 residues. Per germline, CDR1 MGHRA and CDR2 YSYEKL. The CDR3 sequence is CASSQGGDRSYNEQFF.

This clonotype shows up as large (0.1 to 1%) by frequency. CDR3 region: CASSSGGLKNIQYF. The rearrangement joins TRBV11-2 to TRBJ2-4; absent DNA, TCRdb's TRBD2 call cannot be checked. The germline gives CDR1 SGHAT, CDR2 FQNNGV. This CDR3 has 14 residues. The variable domain in full, completed from reference TRBV11-2 and TRBJ2-4, reads EAGVAQSPRYKIIEKRQSVAFWCNPISGHATLYWYQQILGQGPKLLIQFQNNGVVDDSQLPKDRFSAERLKGVDSTLKIQPAKLEDSAVYLCASSSGGLKNIQYFGAGTRLSVL.

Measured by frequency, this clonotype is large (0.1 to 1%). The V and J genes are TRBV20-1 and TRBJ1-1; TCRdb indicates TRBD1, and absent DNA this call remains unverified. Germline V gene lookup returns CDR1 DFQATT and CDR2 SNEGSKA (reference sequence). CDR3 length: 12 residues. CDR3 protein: CSAWDRNTEAFF.

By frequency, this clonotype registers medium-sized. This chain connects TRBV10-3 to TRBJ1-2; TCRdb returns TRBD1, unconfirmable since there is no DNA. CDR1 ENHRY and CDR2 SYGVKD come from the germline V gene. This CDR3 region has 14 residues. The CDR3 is CAISESRGDYGYTF.

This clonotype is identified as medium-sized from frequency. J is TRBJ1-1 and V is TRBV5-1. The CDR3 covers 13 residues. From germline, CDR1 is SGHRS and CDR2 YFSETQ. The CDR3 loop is CASSLRRNTEAFF.

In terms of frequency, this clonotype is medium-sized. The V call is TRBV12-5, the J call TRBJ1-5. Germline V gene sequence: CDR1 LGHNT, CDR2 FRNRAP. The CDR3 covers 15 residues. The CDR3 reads CASGPNPEATQPQHF. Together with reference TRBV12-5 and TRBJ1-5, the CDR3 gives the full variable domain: DARVTQTPRHKVTEMGQEVTMRCQPILGHNTVFWYRQTMMQGLELLAYFRNRAPLDDSGMPKDRFSAEMPDATLATLKIQPSEPRDSAVYFCASGPNPEATQPQHFGDGTRLSIL.

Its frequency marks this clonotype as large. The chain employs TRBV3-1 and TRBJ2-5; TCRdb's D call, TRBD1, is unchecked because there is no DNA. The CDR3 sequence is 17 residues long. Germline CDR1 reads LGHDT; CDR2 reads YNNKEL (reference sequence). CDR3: CASSRNVREPNWETQYF.